This T cell receptor beta chain was recovered during a study of shared clonotypes between healthy human individuals. The naive CD8 subset, CD45RO-negative cells positively selected for CCR7, excluded terminally differentiated effector memory CD45RA+ cells. Per the original data handling: ImmunoSEQ yielded junction-only sequences lacking quality scores, so filtering differed. The method was immunoSEQ multiplex PCR; TCRdb's version includes in-frame clones alone and lacks a portion of them. D and trimming were read from the DNA, whereas the V and J calls and clone size are those reported in that table. The table records more than 2 million clones, about 94% of them present only once. The CDR3 runs 16 residues. Per the germline V gene, CDR1 is SGHVS and CDR2 is FQNEAQ. The ends lost 5 bases at V and 6 bases at J; junction bases unmatched: 10. Points from the study as a whole: When compared with the clonotypes that were shared by all four sorted-subset donors, the non-shared clonotypes turned out to have lower generation probabilities.

Of note for this clone: The antigen is undetermined.

The sequence came from a man between 18 and 29 years old in good health. Some clones in this sample may be carry-over from other donors' samples. The V and J genes are TRBV7-8 and TRBJ1-4; 9 bases map to TRBD1. Specimen: naive CD8+ T cells from PBMCs. The CDR3 is CASSPRGQGLDEKLFF. Here the CDR3 DNA reads TGTGCCAGCAGCCCTCGGGGACAGGGACTTGATGAAAAACTGTTTTTT.